This record covers a single TCR beta chain. No antigen is known for it. No much larger clone exists at a distance of one base, and base qualities are not known. Interpreted using the paper, the time point label stands for: peripheral blood 6 weeks after treatment start. The cohort included about 30 patients with locally advanced or metastatic urothelial carcinoma who were treated at Memorial Sloan Kettering on a trial protocol. Peripheral blood mononuclear cells were collected pretreatment and during treatment, with between 1 and 8 total time points obtained per patient. The Qiagen DNeasy Blood extraction kit was used to purify genomic DNA from total PBMCs and from tumor samples. PBMCs were collected pretreatment and during treatment, and were isolated and stored as previously described. Each PCR received spiked-in synthetic TCR analog templates so that absolute template abundance could be estimated from read counts. The immunoSEQ assay used bias-controlled V and J gene primers to amplify TCRbeta CDR3 regions from genomic DNA. Sequencing of rearranged TCRbeta segments was done at approximately 20X coverage. From the authors' description of their analysis: Clustering was used to correct sequencing errors, and CDR3s were annotated against IMGT so that V, D and J genes could be assigned. Downstream analyses used only productive TCRbeta rearrangements and left out out-of-frame or stop-codon sequences. Clonality was calculated as one minus the Shannon entropy normalized by the log of the number of unique productive sequences. Clones differing between time points or between blood and tumor were identified by Fisher's exact test with Benjamini-Hochberg correction at adjusted p below 0.01. TCRdb took this table from immuneACCESS and kept in-frame rearrangements with V and J called. Such tables lack part of the clones; where checked against another copy, unresolved V genes explain under half of the gap, and the rest is unexplained. That table is the source of V, J and clone size, and D and trimming were worked out from the DNA. The sample records 40,000 to 55,000 clones, approximately 83% of which are singletons. The ten biggest clones cover around 9.3% of the sample.

This entry is derived from a study of PD-L1 blockade in urothelial cancer (dated by TCRdb to the late 2010s). Notes on the research overall: Every patient began therapy in the mid-2010s and was given atezolizumab 1,200 mg intravenously every 3 weeks. About 85% of the 29 patients were males with bladder-origin urothelial cancer, and about 65% of the 29 reported a prior smoking history. An ECOG performance status of 0 or 1 was recorded for the patients, and 0 to 3 prior chemotherapy regimens had been received by the patients. Blood samples were analyzed at two time points: 3 weeks after treatment start (second dose) and 6 weeks after treatment start. Blood samples gave a median of 141,255 T cells and roughly 83,000 unique TCRs, with a median clonality of roughly 0.08. Somatic, immune and clinical correlates of response to PD-L1 blockade with atezolizumab in urothelial cancer were the focus of an exploratory multi-omic analysis. Pretreatment tumor samples, along with matched peripheral blood collected serially before and after atezolizumab treatment, underwent TCR sequencing. Progression-free survival longer than 6 months counted as durable clinical benefit, and TCR features were additionally tested against both progression-free and overall survival. In the same patients, whole exome sequencing and RNA sequencing of pretreatment tumors were performed in addition to TCR sequencing. Durable clinical benefit was achieved by nine patients and was not achieved by 20 patients. Approximately 30 patients had pretreatment blood TCR-seq, around 24 had at least one posttreatment blood collection, and around 24 had tumor TCR-seq. On the study overall, not on this receptor specifically: A pretreatment peripheral blood TCR clonality below the median was linked to improved progression-free and overall survival. At 3 weeks after the start of treatment, tumor-associated TCR clones in peripheral blood had expanded more in patients with durable benefit (n of about 20, p = 0.022). Because the sample size was small (n ≈ 27) and many exploratory analyses were performed, the results are intended to be hypothesis-generating.

The CDR3 contains 15 residues, cysteine and phenylalanine counted. This entry keeps only the CDR3 DNA: 45 bases, framed from base 1. V loses 4 bases at its end and J loses 4 bases; junction bases beyond the gene matches: 6. CDR1 and CDR2 were assigned from the germline V gene as SGDLS and YYNGEE. Sequences were derived from PBMCs, sampled around atezolizumab (anti-PD-L1) treatment. The source of this sequence is a man aged 60 to 75 with urothelial cancer. This sequence uses TRBV9 and TRBJ2-1; TRBD1 lines up with 9 middle nucleotides. For the CDR3, the sequence is CASSIRDREYNEQFF. The base sequence is TGTGCCAGCAGCATCCGGGACAGGGAATACAATGAGCAGTTCTTC.